The clone carrying this T cell receptor (beta chain) was picked up a small number of times. No antigen is known for it. This CDR3 is 13 amino acids long. Looked up from germline, CDR1 is SGHAT and CDR2 is FQNNGV. Trimming stripped 1 base from V and 7 bases from J, with 11 bases between. This sample is part of a study of liver allograft versus peripheral blood T cells. Background on the study: Repertoires from peripheral blood of liver transplant recipients were compared with those inside their transplanted livers. The study, taken as a whole, reports: Intragraft T cell receptor repertoires of liver allografts were reported to differ from peripheral blood repertoires.

TCRdb re-called the reads through MiXCR, storing one row per CDR3 protein. This table has around 15,000 distinct CDR3 sequences, 22% appearing once. The chain recombines TRBV11-2 with TRBJ2-7; D is unresolved. This clonotype originated in a human patient who had a liver transplant. A share of the T cells may be of graft donor origin. The CDR3 loop is CASSLGKGMEQYF. The CDR3 nucleotides read TGTGCCAGCAGCTTAGGTAAGGGAATGGAGCAGTACTTC.